This T cell receptor beta chain was recorded in a study of blood T cell repertoires in COVID-19. Study information: PBMCs, B-cell-depleted T cells, or T cells provided the cDNA or gDNA that made up the material.

Participant age was roughly 18 to 89 years, and participants resided in about two dozen US areas. Authors' processing steps: By means of reference gene primer amplification, nucleated cell counts were estimated. Measured with immunoSEQ multiplex PCR; TCRdb has only the in-frame clones, and not every one. V and J calls and clone size are as listed in that table; D and trimming were resolved from the DNA. Among fewer than 250,000 clones, over 75% were seen once, and the ten largest hold roughly 3.7%. Trimming left V 5 bases short and J 2 bases short, with 16 bases between. From germline, CDR1 is KGHSH and CDR2 LQKENI. The CDR3 covers 16 residues.

The origin of this receptor is a woman under 40 who had been exposed to COVID-19. V usage is TRBV18 and J usage is TRBJ2-1; tentative D call: TRBD1 (5 bases). Sample: PBMCs or T cells enriched from blood (not recorded which). The chain's CDR3 is CASSKKTDHTYNEQFF. CDR3 in DNA: TGTGCCAGCTCAAAGAAGACAGACCATACCTACAATGAGCAGTTCTTC. Variable domain in full (rest from reference TRBV18 and TRBJ2-1): NAGVMQNPRHLVRRRGQEARLRCSPMKGHSHVYWYRQLPEEGLKFMVYLQKENIIDESGMPKERFSAEFPKEGPSILRIQQVVRGDSAAYFCASSKKTDHTYNEQFFGPGTRLTVL.